Detailed here is one TCR beta chain. This clonotype is medium-sized (0.01 to 0.1%). Its specific antigen is unknown. Per-base quality was not reported, and no clone a single base away is much larger than it. The CDR3 starts with the cysteine, ends with the phenylalanine, and has 15 residues. The CDR3 DNA has 45 bases and is translated from base 1. V gives up 1 base and J gives up 8 bases, and the segment between their germline ends measures 17 bases. Looking up the germline V gene yields CDR1 SGHVS and CDR2 FQNEAQ. The data are from a study of tumor-infiltrating lymphocytes in oesophageal squamous cell carcinoma listed by TCRdb under 2016. Library prep was done by PCR. For sequencing, an Illumina HiSeq 2000 was employed. TCRdb passed the public sequencing reads through fastp at Q25 and MiXCR, retaining productive beta sequences. Rows with a matching CDR3 protein are joined into one entry that keeps the most common DNA and genes. This sample lists about 12,000 distinct CDR3 sequences; around 49% were detected once. Of the sample, approximately 30% is held by the ten largest clones.

Sequencing was performed on esophageal tumor tissue. The TCR was taken from a female donor with esophageal squamous cell carcinoma. This chain is built from TRBV7-8 and TRBJ1-2; TRBD1 is a weak D gene call, 5 bases matching. In nucleotides, the sequence is TGTGCCAGCAGCTTAGGTCTGGGCGGGGGATTAGGCTACACCTTC. Protein translation: CASSLGLGGGLGYTF.